The clone carrying this T cell receptor (beta chain) was seen ten or more times. The data are from a study of CD8 T cells in ankylosing spondylitis. TCRdb re-called the 5' RACE reads through MiXCR, storing one row per CDR3 protein. The table includes 220,000 or so distinct CDR3 sequences, over 9.5% detected once. This clonotype was obtained from a male donor with ankylosing spondylitis or in good health (not recorded which). The sample taken for sequencing was blood, either unsorted or a sorted T cell fraction (not recorded which).

This CDR3 reads CASSRSNYGYTF. The CDR3 nucleotides read TGTGCCAGCAGCCGGAGCAACTATGGCTACACCTTC. V is TRBV12-3 or TRBV12-4 and J is TRBJ1-2, with D uncertain. The CDR3 contains 12 residues. The V gene lost 6 bases and the J gene lost 2 bases, with 7 bases spanning the gap.